This T cell receptor beta chain was sequenced in a study of T cell changes during pregnancy in multiple sclerosis. The CDR3 is 15 amino acids. V was pared by 4 bases and J by 4 bases, with 7 bases of the junction left unmatched. Germline values: CDR1 MDHEN, CDR2 SYDVKM. Profiled with immunoSEQ multiplex PCR; TCRdb holds only in-frame clones, not every one. The profile shows about 54,000 clones, 75% to 90% of them singletons. This sequence originates from a female donor with multiple sclerosis, enrolled in a pregnancy study. The sample here was CD4+ T cells from peripheral blood mononuclear cells, taken in the first trimester of pregnancy. The chain couples TRBV28 to TRBJ2-5; TRBD1 matches 9 bases. The CDR3 nucleotides read TGTGCCAGCAGTTCCCTTGACAGGGGGAGAGAGACCCAGTACTTC. Translation: CASSSLDRGRETQYF.